A single sample is the source of the 29 T cell receptor beta chains below, sequenced in a study of identical twins. Each CDR3 protein gets one entry after TCRdb re-called the 5' RACE reads with MiXCR. The top ten hold about 1.8% of the sample, which has some 710,000 distinct CDR3 sequences, 5.5% to 7.5% seen once. What was sequenced was naive T cells sorted from blood. These receptor sequences come from a man younger than 35 in good health.

This clonotype was picked up a small number of times. The genes are TRBV12-3 or TRBV12-4 and TRBJ2-1; 10 nucleotides agree with TRBD1. With 7 bases clipped from V and 6 bases from J, the junction kept 3 bases outside the gene matches. This CDR3 has 13 residues. The CDR3 coding sequence is TGTGCCAGCATTAGGACAGGGGGCAATGAGCAGTTCTTC. It codes for CASIRTGGNEQFF.

This rearrangement joins TRBV9 to TRBJ2-3; 9 nucleotides match TRBD2. Trimming removed 0 bases from V and 2 bases from J; junction bases left unmatched: 4. The CDR3 is made up of 16 amino acids. Germline V gives CDR1 SGDLS, CDR2 YYNGEE. This CDR3 is CASSVVAGAITDTQYF. CDR3 DNA: TGTGCCAGCAGCGTAGTAGCGGGGGCAATCACAGATACGCAGTATTTT.

Ten or more counts support this clonotype. This chain joins TRBV24-1 and TRBJ2-1; 14 bases align to TRBD2. CDR1 KGHDR and CDR2 SFDVKD come from the germline V gene. V shed 0 bases, J shed 6 bases, and the junction held 9 bases outside the gene matches. This CDR3 has 19 amino acids. Here the CDR3 reads CATSDLHGTSGSKANEQFF. CDR3 in DNA: TGTGCCACCAGTGATTTGCACGGGACTAGCGGGAGCAAGGCCAATGAGCAGTTCTTC.

This clonotype was found a few times. The chain employs TRBV12-3 or TRBV12-4 and TRBJ2-1; 10 bases fit TRBD2. This CDR3 has 15 amino acids. V trimming: 7 bases; J trimming: 8 bases; junction bases outside the gene matches: 11. Written as DNA, the CDR3 is TGTGCCAGCACTCAAGTAACTAGCGGGATCTATGAGCAGTTCTTC. Amino acids: CASTQVTSGIYEQFF.

This sequence joins TRBV20-1 and TRBJ2-3; 7 positions match TRBD1. Germline CDR1 reads DFQATT; CDR2 reads SNEGSKA (reference sequence). The CDR3 has 15 residues. V was clipped by 3 bases and J by 0 bases; unmatched bases: 6. CDR3 DNA sequence: TGCAGTGCTAGGACAGGGTTGACTAGCACAGATACGCAGTATTTT. It is translated as CSARTGLTSTDTQYF.

This clonotype was detected a few times. V and J are TRBV20-1 and TRBJ1-2; D possibly corresponds to TRBD1 (6 bases). Deletions cut 3 bases from V and 3 bases from J, with 11 bases between. Germline loops: CDR1 DFQATT, CDR2 SNEGSKA (reference sequence). This CDR3 spans 13 amino acids. This chain's CDR3 is CSASWRGDYGYTF. CDR3 nucleotides: TGCAGTGCTAGCTGGAGGGGGGACTATGGCTACACCTTC.

This clonotype was seen many times. This chain links TRBV7-6 with TRBJ2-3; D is undetermined. Germline V gene data show CDR1 as SGHVS and CDR2 as FNYEAQ. The V gene lost 1 base and the J gene lost 2 bases, with 7 bases spanning the gap. This CDR3 is 14 amino acids long. The CDR3 loop is CASSLDSPTDTQYF. The CDR3 region has the DNA TGTGCCAGCAGCTTAGACAGTCCCACAGATACGCAGTATTTT.

This clonotype was counted between two and nine times. V and J are TRBV7-2 and TRBJ2-7, with D unclear. Trimming shortened V by 5 bases and J by 0 bases, and 14 bases separated the two germline ends. The germline gives CDR1 SGHTA, CDR2 FQGNSA. There are 15 residues in the CDR3. The CDR3 DNA reads TGTGCCAGCAGCGCCGGGCGGTTAAGCTCCTACGAGCAGTACTTC. Translation gives CASSAGRLSSYEQYF.

In this sample, this clonotype turned up a few times. The V call is TRBV6-1, the J call TRBJ1-2; D perhaps matches TRBD1 (5 bases). The germline V gene has CDR1 MNHNS and CDR2 SASEGT. V was trimmed by 8 bases and J by 4 bases, leaving 14 bases between them. The CDR3 totals 13 residues. CDR3 amino acids: CASRPGGFYGYTF. For the CDR3, the DNA is TGTGCCAGCCGCCCTGGGGGGTTCTATGGCTACACCTTC.

Ten or more counts support this clonotype. The chain recombines TRBV12-3 or TRBV12-4 with TRBJ2-3; 7 positions match TRBD2. V gave up 6 bases and J gave up 1 base; unmatched junction bases: 7. The CDR3 covers 15 residues. CDR3 bases: TGTGCCAGCAGCCACCGGGAGGCCCGCACAGATACGCAGTATTTT. It codes for CASSHREARTDTQYF.

This clonotype occurred a few times. The chain combines TRBV7-2 with TRBJ1-2; D may be TRBD1 (5 bases). V was cut by 5 bases and J by 8 bases, with 12 bases left in between. Germline CDR1 is SGHTA and CDR2 is FQGNSA. The CDR3 has 12 residues. Written as DNA, the CDR3 is TGTGCCAGCAGCCGACAGTCTCAAGGCTACACCTTC. Translation gives CASSRQSQGYTF. Together with reference TRBV7-2 and TRBJ1-2, the CDR3 gives the full variable domain: GAGVSQSPSNKVTEKGKDVELRCDPISGHTALYWYRQSLGQGLEFLIYFQGNSAPDKSGLPSDRFSAERTGGSVSTLTIQRTQQEDSAVYLCASSRQSQGYTFGSGTRLTVV.

This rearrangement joins TRBV28 to TRBJ2-7, with 12 bases that match TRBD2. The CDR3 loop spans 14 amino acids. Germline V gene lookup returns CDR1 MDHEN and CDR2 SYDVKM. V shed 1 base and J 8 bases; nucleotides not matched to a gene: 3. CDR3 amino acids: CASSLSSGRAKQYF. The CDR3 DNA follows: TGTGCCAGCAGTTTATCTAGCGGGAGGGCCAAGCAGTACTTC. The complete variable domain, with remaining parts taken from reference TRBV28 and TRBJ2-7, reads DVKVTQSSRYLVKRTGEKVFLECVQDMDHENMFWYRQDPGLGLRLIYFSYDVKMKEKGDIPEGYSVSREKKERFSLILESASTNQTSMYLCASSLSSGRAKQYFGPGTRLTVT.

The V and J genes are TRBV15 and TRBJ2-3, with 7 bases identical to TRBD1. The CDR3 sequence is 15 residues long. The germline V gene encodes CDR1 LNHNV and CDR2 YYDKDF (reference sequence). J was trimmed by 2 bases and V by 8 bases; bases with no gene match: 10. As DNA, the CDR3 is TGTGCCACCTCTAATACAGGGGCCCCCACAGATACGCAGTATTTT. Its protein is CATSNTGAPTDTQYF.

This clonotype was seen at least ten times. The chain combines TRBV15 with TRBJ2-2; D is ambiguous. The CDR3 totals 14 residues. The germline V gene encodes CDR1 LNHNV and CDR2 YYDKDF (reference sequence). Trimming stripped 1 base from V and 9 bases from J, with 12 bases between. This CDR3 reads CATSRGQERRELFF. The CDR3, as DNA: TGTGCCACCAGCAGAGGTCAGGAGCGCAGGGAGCTGTTTTTT.

This clonotype was counted ten times or more. The chain recombines TRBV7-9 with TRBJ2-1, with 9 nucleotides matching TRBD2. CDR1 SEHNR and CDR2 FQNEAQ come from the germline V gene (reference sequence). V lost 6 bases and J lost 6; bases outside the gene matches: 9. The CDR3 is made up of 15 amino acids. DNA of the CDR3: TGTGCCAGCAGGACGGGGACTAGCAGGGGCAATGAGCAGTTCTTC. Protein product: CASRTGTSRGNEQFF.

This clonotype has more than one count but fewer than ten. The chain uses TRBV6-1 and TRBJ2-5, with 9 bases identical to TRBD1. V was clipped by 4 bases and J by 5 bases; unmatched bases: 5. The CDR3 has 14 amino acids. Germline loops: CDR1 MNHNS, CDR2 SASEGT. The CDR3 loop reads CASSGQGEGETQYF. Written as DNA, the CDR3 is TGTGCCAGCAGTGGACAGGGGGAAGGGGAGACCCAGTACTTC.

The chain carries TRBV29-1 and TRBJ2-1; TRBD2 agrees at 8 bases. Germline CDR1 SQVTM, CDR2 ANQGSEA. This CDR3 is 18 amino acids long. In DNA form, the CDR3 reads TGCACCGTCGGCGGGACTAGTGGGAGGGCCAGCTCCTACAATGAGCAGTTCTTC. It is translated as CTVGGTSGRASSYNEQFF.

This rearrangement joins TRBV2 to TRBJ2-1; TRBD2 aligns across 13 bases. In germline, CDR1 is SNHLY, CDR2 FYNNEI. The CDR3 extends over 15 amino acids. Trimming took 6 bases from V and 12 from J; bases not matched to a gene: 11. The CDR3 DNA is TGTGCCAGCAGGAAACTAGCGGGAGGGGGTTTGTTGCAGTTCTTC. Protein product: CASRKLAGGGLLQFF.

The V gene is TRBV2, the J gene TRBJ2-5; TRBD1 agrees at 9 bases. The CDR3 length is 14 residues. Per germline, CDR1 SNHLY and CDR2 FYNNEI. Trimming took 5 bases from V and 4 from J; bases not matched to a gene: 5. CDR3 sequence: CASSSTGGVETQYF. The DNA of the CDR3 is TGTGCCAGCAGTTCAACAGGGGGCGTAGAGACCCAGTACTTC.

There are many counts of this clonotype. The chain carries TRBV5-1 and TRBJ2-7, with TRBD2 as a possible D gene (6 bases). V lost 4 bases, J lost 2 bases, and 13 bases lay in between. This CDR3 comprises 14 residues. Looked up from germline, CDR1 is SGHRS and CDR2 is YFSETQ. CDR3 residues: CASSETGVTYEQYF. The CDR3 nucleotides read TGCGCCAGCAGCGAGACGGGGGTTACCTACGAGCAGTACTTC.

This chain links TRBV12-3 or TRBV12-4 with TRBJ2-1, with a possible D match to TRBD2 (5 bases). This CDR3 spans 16 amino acids. V was trimmed by 2 bases and J by 1 base, leaving 12 bases between them. CDR3 residues: CASSLISWRSYNEQFF. CDR3 bases: TGTGCCAGCAGTTTAATTAGCTGGAGGTCCTACAATGAGCAGTTCTTC.

The table lists this clonotype with many counts. The chain recombines TRBV7-3 with TRBJ1-1, with TRBD1 matching 7 bases. The CDR3 is 20 amino acids. The V and J ends lost 3 bases and 0 bases, in that order; junction bases with no gene match: 19. In germline, CDR1 is SGHTA, CDR2 FQGTGA. This CDR3 is CASSFNRLAGKGALNTEAFF. The CDR3 DNA reads as TGTGCCAGCAGCTTTAACCGACTTGCTGGGAAGGGGGCCTTGAACACTGAAGCTTTCTTT.

A note on this clonotype: It may be a read error: a sequence one base away is much more abundant. This rearrangement joins TRBV7-2 to TRBJ2-1, with D hard to call. Per the germline V gene, CDR1 is SGHTA and CDR2 is FQGNSA. The CDR3 has 13 amino acids. Here the CDR3 reads CANSLVLINEQFF. Written as DNA, the CDR3 is TGTGCCAACAGCTTAGTCTTGATCAATGAGCAGTTCTTC.

This clonotype occurred many times. The chain carries TRBV5-6 and TRBJ2-1; a weak D match, TRBD1 (6 bases). The CDR3 length is 14 residues. Germline V CDR1 and CDR2: SGHDT, YYEEEE. Trimming left V 1 base short and J 10 bases short, with 15 bases between. The CDR3, as DNA: TGTGCCAGCAGCTTGTGGCCAGGGGTTTACGAGCAGTTCTTC. Its protein product is CASSLWPGVYEQFF.

This clonotype was recorded many times. CDR3 amino acids: CSVGGTGTNEQFF. The CDR3 DNA reads TGCAGCGTTGGGGGGACAGGGACCAATGAGCAGTTCTTC. The genes are TRBV29-1 and TRBJ2-1; 9 nucleotides align to TRBD1. Losses at the gene ends were 4 bases for V and 6 bases for J; bases not matched to a gene: 4. The CDR3 is 13 amino acids. Germline CDR1 is SQVTM and CDR2 is ANQGSEA.

This clonotype was seen more than once but under ten times. This chain links TRBV7-6 with TRBJ1-1; the D is unclear. This CDR3 spans 13 amino acids. V was trimmed by 4 bases and J by 0 bases, leaving 6 bases between them. Germline V gene data show CDR1 as SGHVS and CDR2 as FNYEAQ. Here the CDR3 DNA reads TGTGCCAGCAGCTCGAACGTGAACACTGAAGCTTTCTTT. This translates into CASSSNVNTEAFF.

J is TRBJ2-5 and V is TRBV18; 8 bases align to TRBD2. Trimming took 3 bases from V and 2 from J; bases not matched to a gene: 5. CDR1 KGHSH and CDR2 LQKENI come from the germline V gene. The CDR3 length is 15 residues. CDR3: CASSPSGTGQETQYF. The CDR3 DNA reads as TGTGCCAGCTCACCTAGCGGGACGGGGCAAGAGACCCAGTACTTC.

This clonotype was picked up many times. The chain uses TRBV19 and TRBJ1-1; D is unclear. V lost 10 bases, J lost 8 bases, and 20 bases lay in between. The germline gives CDR1 LNHDA, CDR2 SQIVND (reference sequence). The CDR3 contains 13 residues. CDR3 loop: CATGVSLEREAFF. Here the CDR3 DNA reads TGTGCCACCGGGGTGAGTTTAGAAAGGGAAGCTTTCTTT. The full variable domain, its missing parts supplied by reference TRBV19 and TRBJ1-1, is DGGITQSPKYLFRKEGQNVTLSCEQNLNHDAMYWYRQDPGQGLRLIYYSQIVNDFQKGDIAEGYSVSREKKESFPLTVTSAQKNPTAFYLCATGVSLEREAFFGQGTRLTVV.

This clonotype has ten or more counts. The chain employs TRBV20-1 and TRBJ1-5; unclear D gene. V shed 0 bases and J shed 4 bases, with 10 bases lying between them. Germline V gene sequence: CDR1 DFQATT, CDR2 SNEGSKA (reference sequence). The CDR3 covers 14 residues. The CDR3 nucleotides are TGCAGTGCTAGAGACCCCGGGTTTAATCAGCCCCAGCATTTT. Translation gives CSARDPGFNQPQHF.